Below, one T cell receptor (beta chain) is given with its context. Its matching antigen is unknown. This entry is derived from a study of cytomegalovirus exposure and HLA in healthy donors. General study findings and limits: Some V segments (TRBV6-2 and TRBV6-3 among them) were excluded as indistinguishable. Being productive about 90% or about 30% of the time was typical of most TCR beta V segments in an earlier analysis.

The CDR3 is 15 amino acids. Germline CDR1 and CDR2: MNHNS and SASEGT. The V and J ends lost 2 bases and 7 bases, in that order; junction bases with no gene match: 7. 13 Jbeta primers and 60 Vbeta primers were used for the PCR. How the authors handled the data: Later reanalysis found 70 million to 95 million unique TCR beta chains, about 11 million of them shared. Measured with immunoSEQ multiplex PCR; TCRdb has only the in-frame clones, and not every one. Clone size and V and J calls were adopted from that table, with D and trimming inferred from the DNA. This table holds 200,000 or so clones, roughly four fifths found once.

Source material: PBMCs. The V and J genes are TRBV6-1 and TRBJ2-1, with TRBD1 matching 8 bases. The TCR sequence derives from a woman aged 18-30 years in good health and CMV-seronegative. The CDR3 is CASSELGQAANEQFF. The CDR3 DNA reads TGTGCCAGCAGTGAACTGGGACAGGCAGCTAATGAGCAGTTCTTC.